These 19 T cell receptor beta chains originate from one sample sequenced in a study of shared clonotypes between healthy human individuals. Clones were sequenced by immunoSEQ multiplex PCR, and TCRdb holds only the in-frame ones, with some missing. The repertoire has about 1 million clones, about three quarters of them found once; the top ten carry approximately 1.5%. What was sequenced was memory CD4+ T cells sorted from blood. Regarding subset: CD45RA-negative fraction. The receptors derive from a man younger than 35 in good health.

The gene calls are TRBV10-3 and TRBJ1-5, with a tentative D call TRBD1 (5 bases). V was pared by 9 bases and J by 4 bases, with 16 bases between. Germline CDR1 and CDR2: ENHRY and SYGVKD. The CDR3 runs 14 residues. This CDR3 is CAIKGGDVNQPQHF. Here the CDR3 DNA reads TGTGCCATAAAGGGAGGGGACGTGAATCAGCCCCAGCATTTT.

This clone was seen once. The genes are TRBV28 and TRBJ2-1, with 10 positions matching TRBD2. The germline V gene encodes CDR1 MDHEN and CDR2 SYDVKM. The CDR3 runs 17 residues. V dropped 6 bases and J dropped 0; count of bases not matched to a gene: 8. The CDR3: CASRSLAGAYSYNEQFF. For the CDR3, the DNA is TGTGCCAGCAGATCCCTAGCGGGGGCTTACTCCTACAATGAGCAGTTCTTC.

The V and J genes are TRBV6-5 and TRBJ2-7, with 7 bases aligning to TRBD2. There are 15 residues in the CDR3. Germline-derived CDR1 and CDR2 are MNHEY and SVGAGI. The J segment lost 1 base and the V segment lost 2 bases, leaving 5 bases of the junction unmatched. CDR3 sequence reads: CASSYQLSGSYEQYF. The CDR3 DNA follows: TGTGCCAGCAGTTACCAACTTAGCGGGTCCTACGAGCAGTACTTC.

Regarding this clone: Other DNA sequences in this sample translate to the same CDR3. V gene TRBV27 combines with J gene TRBJ2-7; 13 bases are shared with TRBD2. Germline CDR1 and CDR2: MNHEY and SMNVEV (reference sequence). The CDR3 length is 15 residues. After removal of 2 bases from V and 4 bases from J, the junction contained 2 bases not matched to a gene. The CDR3 region has the DNA TGTGCCAGCAGTTTAACTAGCGGGGGGGCGTACGAGCAGTACTTC. Its translation: CASSLTSGGAYEQYF.

The chain carries TRBV5-1 and TRBJ1-6; 8 bases map to TRBD1. V shed 4 bases, J shed 10 bases, and the junction held 4 bases outside the gene matches. The CDR3 covers 13 residues. CDR1 SGHRS and CDR2 YFSETQ come from the germline V gene. The CDR3 reads CASSVTGDSPLHF. The CDR3, as DNA: TGCGCCAGCAGCGTGACAGGGGACTCACCCCTCCACTTT.

This clone was picked up one time. The chain combines TRBV6-6 with TRBJ2-4; D possibly corresponds to TRBD1 (6 bases). This CDR3 has 14 residues. Trimming took 10 bases from V and 9 from J, leaving 22 bases between them. In germline, CDR1 is MNHNY, CDR2 SVGAGI (reference sequence). DNA for the CDR3: TGTGCCATCAAATCAGGGGCCCACCAAGGCATTCAGTACTTC. Its translation is CAIKSGAHQGIQYF.

The rearrangement links TRBV6-6 to TRBJ2-5; no clear D gene. The CDR3 spans 12 residues. Germline-derived CDR1 and CDR2 are MNHNY and SVGAGI (reference sequence). Trimming took 7 bases from V and 4 from J, leaving 10 bases between them. The CDR3 loop is CASTQGSETQYF. CDR3 in DNA: TGTGCCAGCACCCAAGGGTCAGAGACCCAGTACTTC.

In this sample, this clone turned up a few times. The chain combines TRBV9 with TRBJ2-3; D not certain. Deletions cut 1 base from V and 2 bases from J, with 11 bases between. Per germline, CDR1 SGDLS and CDR2 YYNGEE. This CDR3 contains 15 residues. This CDR3 reads CASSVYVGFTDTQYF. The CDR3 DNA reads TGTGCCAGCAGCGTATACGTGGGGTTCACAGATACGCAGTATTTT.

The chain links TRBV19 to TRBJ2-4; 7 nucleotides match TRBD2. The CDR3 loop spans 18 amino acids. V gave up 3 bases and J gave up 5 bases; unmatched junction bases: 16. The germline gives CDR1 LNHDA, CDR2 SQIVND (reference sequence). The CDR3 reads CASSIAVSGGGRENIQYF. For the CDR3, the DNA is TGTGCCAGTAGTATTGCCGTATCGGGCGGGGGACGAGAAAACATTCAGTACTTC.

As for this clone: The same CDR3 is also encoded by other DNA sequences in this sample. The chain has TRBV19 and TRBJ1-6; D is undetermined. The germline CDR1 and CDR2 sequences are LNHDA and SQIVND (reference sequence). The CDR3 sequence is 16 residues long. V dropped 3 bases and J dropped 0 bases, with 9 bases sitting between them. The CDR3 DNA reads as TGTGCCAGTAGTATTGGGAGGAGCTCCTATAATTCACCCCTCCACTTT. As protein: CASSIGRSSYNSPLHF.

On this clone: A single base separates this from a much larger clone, so it may be a read error. The chain has TRBV5-6 and TRBJ2-3, with 9 positions matching TRBD1. The CDR3 consists of 15 residues. Germline values: CDR1 SGHDT, CDR2 YYEEEE. V dropped 1 base and J dropped 1; count of bases not matched to a gene: 1. Written as DNA, the CDR3 is TGTGCCAGCAGCTTGAGGACAGGGGGCACAGATACGCAGTATTTT. It yields the protein CASSLRTGGTDTQYF.

This chain connects TRBV19 to TRBJ2-1; D unclear. V was trimmed by 0 bases and J by 0 bases, leaving 9 bases between them. The CDR3 extends over 16 amino acids. Germline V CDR1 and CDR2: LNHDA, SQIVND (reference sequence). CDR3 bases: TGTGCCAGTAGTATAGATCCCGCAAACTCCTACAATGAGCAGTTCTTC. As protein: CASSIDPANSYNEQFF.

About this clone itself: At the DNA level, this CDR3 is encoded by other sequences in the same sample as well. The chain links TRBV30 to TRBJ2-5, with TRBD1 as a possible D gene (6 bases). With the DNA end fitting TRBJ2-7 better, the J assignment may be wrong. CDR3 length: 13 amino acids. Germline V gives CDR1 GTSNPN, CDR2 SVGIG (reference sequence). The CDR3 here is CAWSTGSSYEQYF. The CDR3 coding sequence is TGTGCCTGGAGTACAGGGAGCTCCTACGAGCAGTACTTC.

The V gene is TRBV7-9, the J gene TRBJ2-5; D remains unclear. The CDR3 contains 15 residues. The germline V gene encodes CDR1 SEHNR and CDR2 FQNEAQ (reference sequence). Trimming stripped 0 bases from V and 7 bases from J, with 15 bases between. CDR3 protein: CASSLARIGLGTQYF. Written as DNA, the CDR3 is TGTGCCAGCAGCTTAGCGCGTATAGGATTGGGGACCCAGTACTTC. The entire variable domain, with the rest obtained from reference TRBV7-9 and TRBJ2-5, is as follows: DTGVSQNPRHKITKRGQNVTFRCDPISEHNRLYWYRQTLGQGPEFLTYFQNEAQLEKSRLLSDRFSAERPKGSFSTLEIQRTEQGDSAMYLCASSLARIGLGTQYFGPGTRLLVL.

This chain uses TRBV9 with TRBJ2-7, with D possibly called TRBD1 or TRBD2 (5 bases each). The germline V and J ends were trimmed by 4 bases and 2 bases, with 13 bases remaining between them. Germline values: CDR1 SGDLS, CDR2 YYNGEE. The CDR3 sequence is 14 residues long. CDR3 protein: CASSPGTVPYEQYF. In DNA form, the CDR3 reads TGTGCCAGCAGCCCAGGGACGGTTCCCTACGAGCAGTACTTC.

The chain joins TRBV2 to TRBJ2-3; no definite D call. Germline-derived CDR1 and CDR2 are SNHLY and FYNNEI. V gave up 6 bases and J gave up 2 bases, with 15 bases separating them. The CDR3 loop spans 15 amino acids. CDR3 amino acids: CASSQRIPFTDTQYF. The CDR3 DNA reads TGTGCCAGCAGCCAGCGAATCCCCTTCACAGATACGCAGTATTTT.

This sequence joins TRBV15 and TRBJ1-2; TRBD1 matches at 8 bases. Germline CDR1 LNHNV, CDR2 YYDKDF (reference sequence). CDR3 length equals 13 residues. V trimming: 7 bases; J trimming: 5 bases; junction bases outside the gene matches: 6. This chain's CDR3 is CATTPGQDYGYTF. CDR3 in DNA: TGTGCCACCACCCCGGGACAGGATTATGGCTACACCTTC.

This clone has more than one count but fewer than ten. CDR3 region: CASLRGQSRMMTSGNTIYF. In nucleotides, the CDR3 is TGTGCCAGCTTAAGGGGGCAGTCCAGGATGATGACGTCTGGAAACACCATATATTTT. V gene TRBV13 combines with J gene TRBJ1-3, with 7 positions matching TRBD1. The CDR3 is 19 residues long. V dropped 8 bases and J dropped 1; count of bases not matched to a gene: 20. Per the germline V gene, CDR1 is PRHDT and CDR2 is FYEKMQ (reference sequence).

There are a few counts of this clone. This rearrangement joins TRBV6-5 to TRBJ1-2, with 7 positions matching TRBD1. This CDR3 has 14 amino acids. The germline V gene has CDR1 MNHEY and CDR2 SVGAGI. Losses at the gene ends were 5 bases for V and 8 bases for J; bases not matched to a gene: 11. The CDR3 sequence: CASSKQGGSGGYTF. The CDR3 DNA is TGTGCCAGCAGTAAACAAGGGGGCTCTGGAGGCTACACCTTC.